This TCR beta chain derives from a study of T cell repertoires in cytomegalovirus infection. Turning to the study itself: Use of recently identified HLA-C-restricted and well-studied HLA-B-restricted CMV epitopes was part of the study. CMV infection together with matching HLA type was indicated by public TCR beta signatures.

This CDR3 is built from 20 residues. V was cut by 1 base and J by 3 bases, with 26 bases left in between. The germline V gene encodes CDR1 SEHNR and CDR2 FQNEAQ (reference sequence). In TCRdb, the reads were re-called with MiXCR into one record per CDR3 protein. Here the sample spans fewer than 850,000 distinct CDR3 sequences, about 28% being singletons. General study findings and limits: HLA-C-restricted CMV clonotypes gave the most frequent clonotype in two of eight donors. Summed public TCR beta family frequency identified CMV carriers bearing the relevant HLA.

This clonotype showed up many times. What it binds is unknown. The sample here was cultured CD8+ T cells from PBMCs, taken from culture after CMV antigen stimulation. The sequence came from a human donor in good health (CMV status not recorded). Some clones in this sample may be carry-over from other donors' samples. The rearrangement links TRBV7-9 to TRBJ2-3; D possibly corresponds to TRBD1 (6 bases). CDR3 region: CASSLEWGPLPSTGTDTQYF. The CDR3 DNA is TGTGCCAGCAGCTTAGAATGGGGGCCCCTCCCTAGCACAGGGACAGATACGCAGTATTTT.